This T cell receptor beta chain was identified during a study of identifying expanded T cells in peripheral blood. Sequencing used immunoSEQ multiplex PCR; TCRdb keeps in-frame clones, though not all of them. The repertoire holds 120,000 or so clones, 84% seen once, with less than 4% in the top ten. Germline V gene data show CDR1 as SGHVS and CDR2 as FQNEAQ. V was clipped by 4 bases and J by 8 bases; unmatched bases: 9. The length of the CDR3 is 16 residues. Study-level results: Variance in clone template counts between approximately 2-week samples significantly increased with total template count across all healthy donors.

On this clone: The antigen is not known.

The origin of this receptor is a person aged 18-70 years in good health. The sequenced sample consisted of blood. The chain couples TRBV7-8 to TRBJ1-4; 11 nucleotides match TRBD1. The CDR3 DNA sequence: TGTGCCAGCAGCTACCTTCCGGGACAGGGGGTCGAAAAACTGTTTTTT. Its translation: CASSYLPGQGVEKLFF.